The 20 T cell receptor beta chains presented below share a single source sample, sequenced in a study of CD8+ T cells in alopecia areata. Extracted from the samples, RNA was reverse transcribed into cDNA to serve as the sequencing template. Clones were sequenced by immunoSEQ multiplex PCR, and TCRdb holds only the in-frame ones, with some missing. The profile covers roughly 100,000 clones, with less than 70% appearing a single time and around 10% taken by the ten largest. Sequenced material: CD4+ T cells sorted from blood. These receptors were obtained from a human donor in good health.

CDR3 loop: CASTEGGANTGELFF. The CDR3 DNA reads as TGTGCCAGCACCGAAGGGGGGGCGAACACCGGGGAGCTGTTTTTT. The gene calls are TRBV28 and TRBJ2-2; weak D call: TRBD2 (7 bases). CDR1 and CDR2 (germline): MDHEN, SYDVKM. V was clipped by 7 bases and J by 0 bases, with 12 bases between them. The CDR3 length is 15 residues.

Concerning this clone itself: At one end, the junction sequence differs from germline, possibly due to a read error. Other DNA sequences from this sample encode an identical CDR3 as well. V and J are TRBV7-2 and TRBJ1-1, with D possibly TRBD1 on 6 matching bases. Germline V gene data show CDR1 as SGHTA and CDR2 as FQGNSA. The CDR3 has 13 residues. The CDR3 DNA is TGTGCCAGCAGCTTCCAGGGGAACACCGAAGCTTTCTTT. Its translation is CASSFQGNTEAFF.

The gene calls are TRBV2 and TRBJ2-6, with a tentative D call TRBD1 (6 bases). The CDR3 sequence is 14 residues long. V was cut by 6 bases and J by 4 bases, with 10 bases left in between. Germline assignment: CDR1 SNHLY and CDR2 FYNNEI. In nucleotides, the CDR3 is TGTGCCAGCAGCGACAGGACAGGGGCCAACGTCCTGACTTTC. This translates into CASSDRTGANVLTF.

The chain joins TRBV30 to TRBJ1-2, with 7 bases fitting TRBD1. Germline CDR1 and CDR2: GTSNPN and SVGIG (reference sequence). V lost 7 bases, J lost 4 bases, and 18 bases stayed unmatched. The CDR3 consists of 16 residues. CDR3 sequence reads: CAFTWAGGDLRYGYTF. The CDR3 DNA reads as TGTGCCTTCACTTGGGCAGGGGGGGACCTACGCTATGGCTACACCTTC.

The J gene is TRBJ1-1, the V gene TRBV30, with 9 bases fitting TRBD1. Losses at the gene ends were 7 bases for V and 1 base for J; bases not matched to a gene: 10. This CDR3 comprises 15 residues. Looked up from germline, CDR1 is GTSNPN and CDR2 is SVGIG (reference sequence). Written as DNA, the CDR3 is TGTGCCTACGGGGACAGGGCATTAACGAACACTGAAGCTTTCTTT. Its translation is CAYGDRALTNTEAFF.

The rearrangement uses TRBV6-5 and TRBJ1-2; 8 nucleotides agree with TRBD1. CDR3 length: 15 amino acids. Per the germline V gene, CDR1 is MNHEY and CDR2 is SVGAGI. J was trimmed by 6 bases and V by 5 bases; bases with no gene match: 11. Written as DNA, the CDR3 is TGTGCCAGCAGTCCCTCCCGGACAGGGTGGGATGGCTACACCTTC. Its translation: CASSPSRTGWDGYTF.

On this clone itself: Other DNA sequences in the sample encode the same CDR3. The J gene is TRBJ2-7, the V gene TRBV7-2, with TRBD2 matching over 7 bases. This CDR3 has 15 residues. The J segment lost 0 bases and the V segment lost 5 bases, leaving 7 bases of the junction unmatched. Germline assignment: CDR1 SGHTA and CDR2 FQGNSA. Written as DNA, the CDR3 is TGTGCCAGCAGCCCGCCGCGCGGGAGCTCCTACGAGCAGTACTTC. Translated: CASSPPRGSSYEQYF.

The DNA for the CDR3 is TGCAGCGTTGCGGGAGGGTCCCTAACCTACGAGCAGTACTTC. Protein sequence: CSVAGGSLTYEQYF. The chain has TRBV29-1 and TRBJ2-7, with TRBD2 identical over 8 bases. Trimming at V came to 4 bases and at J to 2 bases, leaving 7 bases not matched to a gene. This CDR3 has 14 amino acids. Germline lookup yields CDR1 SQVTM and CDR2 ANQGSEA.

The chain combines TRBV7-9 with TRBJ1-2; 8 positions match TRBD1. CDR1 is SEHNR and CDR2 is FQNEAQ in the germline V gene (reference sequence). This CDR3 is built from 16 residues. The trim removed 4 bases at V and 7 bases at J, leaving 14 bases unmatched. CDR3 residues: CASSSHNSGGRRGYTF. In DNA, the CDR3 is TGTGCCAGCAGCTCCCATAACTCAGGGGGCAGGCGTGGCTACACCTTC.

Concerning this clone: A much larger clonotype is one base distant, so this may be a read error. The same CDR3 can be traced to other DNA sequences in this sample. This sequence joins TRBV28 and TRBJ2-7, with D unresolved. The ends were cut back, 2 bases at V and 2 bases at J, with 1 base in the middle. The germline CDR1 and CDR2 sequences are MDHEN and SYDVKM. The CDR3 totals 11 residues. DNA for the CDR3: TGTGCCAGCAGTTTAACCTACGAGCAGTACTTC. This gives the protein CASSLTYEQYF.

The chain recombines TRBV29-1 with TRBJ1-1; unclear D gene. Per the germline V gene, CDR1 is SQVTM and CDR2 is ANQGSEA. The CDR3 totals 12 residues. The ends were cut back, 3 bases at V and 5 bases at J, with 10 bases in the middle. The CDR3 bases are TGCAGCGTTGAGCGAGATCGGACTGAAGCTTTCTTT. This translates into CSVERDRTEAFF.

The V call is TRBV29-1, the J call TRBJ1-3, with 8 nucleotides matching TRBD1. This CDR3 contains 13 residues. Germline CDR1 SQVTM, CDR2 ANQGSEA. The V segment lost 6 bases and the J segment 2 bases; nucleotides outside the gene matches: 3. CDR3 in amino acids: CSVLTGAGNTIYF. The CDR3 DNA reads as TGCAGCGTCCTGACAGGGGCTGGAAACACCATATATTTT.

This clone was seen more than once but under ten times. The rearrangement joins TRBV29-1 to TRBJ2-1; 7 positions match TRBD2. Looked up from germline, CDR1 is SQVTM and CDR2 is ANQGSEA. V lost 6 bases, J lost 4 bases, and 6 bases stayed unmatched. The CDR3 has 13 amino acids. This CDR3 is CSVERGTYNEQFF. In DNA form, the CDR3 reads TGCAGCGTAGAGCGGGGTACTTACAATGAGCAGTTCTTC.

The gene calls are TRBV29-1 and TRBJ2-5; 7 positions agree with TRBD2. The CDR3 runs 14 residues. Germline V gene sequence: CDR1 SQVTM, CDR2 ANQGSEA. Losses at the gene ends were 6 bases for V and 5 bases for J; bases not matched to a gene: 12. For the CDR3, the DNA is TGCAGCGTCACGAGACTAGCAGAGAGGGAGACCCAGTACTTC. Its protein product is CSVTRLAERETQYF.

The chain combines TRBV30 with TRBJ2-2; 9 bases line up with TRBD2. This CDR3 has 16 residues. V shed 4 bases, J shed 4 bases, and the junction held 10 bases outside the gene matches. Germline-derived CDR1 and CDR2 are GTSNPN and SVGIG (reference sequence). The CDR3 sequence is CAWNPIAGDLTGELFF. In DNA, the CDR3 is TGTGCCTGGAACCCTATAGCGGGGGATCTCACCGGGGAGCTGTTTTTT. Complete variable domain (other parts from reference TRBV30 and TRBJ2-2): SQTIHQWPATLVQPVGSPLSLECTVEGTSNPNLYWYRQAAGRGLQLLFYSVGIGQISSEVPQNLSASRPQDRQFILSSKKLLLSDSGFYLCAWNPIAGDLTGELFFGEGSRLTVL.

This clone appeared a few times. The chain couples TRBV29-1 to TRBJ2-5; D remains ambiguous. Trimming took off 7 bases at V and 1 base at J, with 13 bases between the two ends. The CDR3 is 13 residues long. Germline loops: CDR1 SQVTM, CDR2 ANQGSEA. This chain's CDR3 is CSARTYGQETQYF. CDR3 sequence (DNA): TGCAGCGCCCGGACGTACGGCCAAGAGACCCAGTACTTC.

The chain links TRBV27 to TRBJ1-6, with D possibly TRBD1 on 5 matching bases. The CDR3 extends over 17 amino acids. Germline-derived CDR1 and CDR2 are MNHEY and SMNVEV (reference sequence). Trimming removed 6 bases from V and 2 bases from J, with 17 bases in between. For the CDR3, the DNA is TGTGCCAGCAGCCCCCCCTGGGGGGAAACCTATAATTCACCCCTCCACTTT. As protein: CASSPPWGETYNSPLHF.

The CDR3 nucleotides are TGTGCCAGCAGTGATGGTGTAGAGTCCTACGAGCAGTACTTC. It codes for CASSDGVESYEQYF. This chain joins TRBV2 and TRBJ2-7; D ambiguous. Trimming left V 3 bases short and J 1 base short, with 10 bases between. The V gene's germline CDR1 is SNHLY and CDR2 FYNNEI. The CDR3 contains 14 residues.

The chain joins TRBV4-2 to TRBJ2-3; D unresolved. Germline CDR1 and CDR2: LGHNA and YNFKEQ. The CDR3 runs 17 residues. V lost 1 base and J lost 0, with 14 bases in between. The CDR3 loop reads CASSQVFRTPSTDTQYF. DNA for the CDR3: TGTGCCAGCAGCCAAGTGTTCCGGACCCCTAGCACAGATACGCAGTATTTT.

V is TRBV30 and J is TRBJ2-7, with TRBD1 as a possible D gene (5 bases). This CDR3 has 14 residues. V was cut by 0 bases and J by 4 bases, with 13 bases left in between. The germline CDR1 and CDR2 sequences are GTSNPN and SVGIG (reference sequence). Written as DNA, the CDR3 is TGTGCCTGGAGTGTGGGGTGGGGCAGTTACGAGCAGTACTTC. Protein sequence: CAWSVGWGSYEQYF.